Each of the 19 T cell receptor beta chains below was sequenced from the same sample in a study of shared clonotypes between healthy human individuals. Clones were read by immunoSEQ multiplex PCR, and TCRdb kept only the in-frame ones, dropping some. The data hold about 2.3 million clones, with over 85% observed a single time. The sample taken for sequencing was naive CD4+ T cells from PBMCs. Subset given: CD45RA+ positively selected. The receptors shown here come from a man between 18 and 35 years old in good health. Some clones in this sample may be carry-over from other donors' samples.

The genes are TRBV5-1 and TRBJ2-5; 9 nucleotides align to TRBD1. V shed 4 bases, J shed 1 base, and the junction held 5 bases outside the gene matches. This CDR3 has 15 residues. Germline V gene sequence: CDR1 SGHRS, CDR2 YFSETQ. The CDR3 spells CASSRDRVGQETQYF. The CDR3 bases are TGCGCCAGCAGCAGGGACAGGGTGGGCCAAGAGACCCAGTACTTC.

This chain uses TRBV19 with TRBJ2-1; 7 bases fit TRBD1. With V trimmed by 5 bases and J by 0 bases, 7 bases remained unmatched. The length of the CDR3 is 16 residues. CDR1 and CDR2 from the germline V gene are LNHDA and SQIVND (reference sequence). The CDR3 DNA is TGTGCCAGTAGTGCCCGGACAGGCCTCTCCTACAATGAGCAGTTCTTC. Translated: CASSARTGLSYNEQFF.

This clone appeared once. V gene TRBV30 combines with J gene TRBJ1-2; D uncertain. Germline CDR1 and CDR2: GTSNPN and SVGIG (reference sequence). The CDR3 contains 13 residues. The ends were cut back, 4 bases at V and 5 bases at J, with 14 bases in the middle. CDR3 region: CAWNTRLAYGYTF. CDR3 DNA sequence: TGTGCCTGGAACACCAGGCTCGCTTATGGCTACACCTTC.

The V and J genes are TRBV4-3 and TRBJ2-5; the match to TRBD1 covers 7 bases. The CDR3 runs to 15 residues. Germline CDR1 reads LGHNA; CDR2 reads YSLEER. V lost 0 bases and J lost 5; bases outside the gene matches: 6. The CDR3 protein is CASSQEGQPWETQYF. The CDR3 DNA reads TGCGCCAGCAGCCAAGAGGGACAGCCTTGGGAGACCCAGTACTTC.

The chain is built from TRBV27 and TRBJ2-2; 7 bases align to TRBD1. Trimming cost V 10 bases and J 3 bases; bases outside gene matches: 11. CDR1 and CDR2 (germline): MNHEY, SMNVEV (reference sequence). This CDR3 has 15 residues. The DNA for the CDR3 is TGTGCCACCTCTAAACAGGGGTGGTACACCGGGGAGCTGTTTTTT. This translates into CATSKQGWYTGELFF.

This clone showed up just a few times. This chain uses TRBV28 with TRBJ1-2; D might be TRBD1 (6 bases). V lost 3 bases to trimming and J lost 3 bases, with 11 bases between them. The CDR3 consists of 14 residues. Per germline, CDR1 MDHEN and CDR2 SYDVKM. The CDR3 DNA reads TGTGCCAGCAGTTTTTACACAGGGTACTATGGCTACACCTTC. It codes for CASSFYTGYYGYTF.

The chain recombines TRBV28 with TRBJ1-5; D uncertain. Germline assignment: CDR1 MDHEN and CDR2 SYDVKM. The CDR3 consists of 14 residues. Trimming removed 4 bases at V and 6 bases at J, with 13 bases between. The CDR3: CASSSQRPIQPQHF. The DNA of the CDR3 is TGTGCCAGCAGTTCTCAGCGACCCATTCAGCCCCAGCATTTT.

The J gene is TRBJ2-7, the V gene TRBV4-3; a possible D gene is TRBD1 (6 bases). Germline-derived CDR1 and CDR2 are LGHNA and YSLEER. The CDR3 has 13 residues. The V end lost 3 bases, the J end lost 5 bases, and 11 bases lay between the germline ends. The CDR3 loop reads CASSQRTGNEQYF. The CDR3 coding sequence is TGCGCCAGCAGCCAGCGCACAGGGAACGAGCAGTACTTC.

V and J are TRBV10-1 and TRBJ2-5; TRBD2 matches at 8 bases. Looked up from germline, CDR1 is WNHNN and CDR2 is SYGVQD (reference sequence). Unmatched junction bases numbered 4, after V lost 0 bases and J lost 1 base. CDR3 size: 16 residues. CDR3 sequence reads: CASSESPGGVQETQYF. In nucleotides, the CDR3 is TGCGCCAGCAGTGAGTCCCCGGGAGGGGTCCAAGAGACCCAGTACTTC.

The chain employs TRBV27 and TRBJ1-5, with unresolved D. Germline loops: CDR1 MNHEY, CDR2 SMNVEV (reference sequence). Trimming shortened V by 5 bases and J by 2 bases, and 19 bases separated the two germline ends. There are 17 residues in the CDR3. CDR3 residues: CASSPSVVVVGNQPQHF. The CDR3 DNA is TGTGCCAGCAGTCCGTCCGTTGTTGTGGTGGGCAATCAGCCCCAGCATTTT.

The sample holds a few counts of this clone. The chain carries TRBV29-1 and TRBJ1-1; no clear D gene. This CDR3 contains 11 residues. CDR1 is SQVTM, CDR2 ANQGSEA, per germline. Trimming shortened V by 4 bases and J by 10 bases, and 13 bases separated the two germline ends. The CDR3 DNA reads TGCAGCGTTGTCTGGGGAGTCGGAGCTTTCTTT. It yields the protein CSVVWGVGAFF.

The V call is TRBV10-3, the J call TRBJ1-3; 10 bases agree with TRBD1. The ends lost 10 bases at V and 6 bases at J; junction bases unmatched: 6. CDR1 ENHRY and CDR2 SYGVKD come from the germline V gene. This CDR3 has 13 residues. The CDR3 is CATARQGANTIYF. DNA for the CDR3: TGTGCCACTGCCCGACAGGGGGCAAACACCATATATTTT.

The chain joins TRBV14 to TRBJ2-5; TRBD2 might be the D (5 bases). V lost 7 bases, J lost 5 bases, and 11 bases lay in between. The CDR3 has 12 residues. Germline V gene sequence: CDR1 SGHDN, CDR2 FVKESK. Here the CDR3 reads CASTAGGETQYF. The CDR3 DNA reads as TGTGCCAGCACCGCGGGCGGGGAGACCCAGTACTTC.

The chain links TRBV29-1 to TRBJ2-1; D is tentatively TRBD1 or TRBD2 (5 bases each). Trimming pared 4 bases from V and 1 base from J, leaving 14 bases between. The CDR3 extends over 15 amino acids. Germline lookup yields CDR1 SQVTM and CDR2 ANQGSEA. CDR3 in DNA: TGCAGCGTTGGACGAGGGGTACATTCCTACAATGAGCAGTTCTTC. Protein product: CSVGRGVHSYNEQFF.

This chain connects TRBV5-1 to TRBJ2-1, with D unclear. The V gene's germline CDR1 is SGHRS and CDR2 YFSETQ. Trimming removed 5 bases from V and 1 base from J, with 7 bases in between. This CDR3 comprises 13 residues. CDR3 sequence: CASRVVSYNEQFF. The CDR3 DNA reads as TGCGCCAGCAGAGTCGTTTCCTACAATGAGCAGTTCTTC.

V gene TRBV30 combines with J gene TRBJ2-5, with 8 bases matching TRBD2. The assigned J gene may be wrong: the sequence end matches TRBJ2-7 better. This CDR3 is built from 15 residues. CDR1 is GTSNPN and CDR2 is SVGIG in the germline V gene (reference sequence). DNA for the CDR3: TGTGCCTGGACGGGGGGACTAGGATATTCCTACGAGCAGTACTTC. This encodes CAWTGGLGYSYEQYF.

V usage is TRBV6-5 and J usage is TRBJ2-1; 10 bases agree with TRBD2. V trimming: 5 bases; J trimming: 7 bases; junction bases outside the gene matches: 8. Germline V CDR1 and CDR2: MNHEY, SVGAGI. The CDR3 is made up of 15 amino acids. The CDR3 DNA sequence: TGTGCCAGCAGTCACCTAGCGGGAGTGGTTAATGAGCAGTTCTTC. Protein: CASSHLAGVVNEQFF.

This clone appeared a single time. The chain has TRBV27 and TRBJ1-5; no clear D. Germline V lookup: CDR1 MNHEY, CDR2 SMNVEV (reference sequence). This CDR3 spans 17 amino acids. Trimming shortened V by 6 bases and J by 1 base, and 19 bases separated the two germline ends. CDR3 region: CASSPLGQVRSNQPQHF. CDR3 nucleotides: TGTGCCAGCAGCCCCCTCGGCCAGGTCAGGAGCAATCAGCCCCAGCATTTT.

The chain recombines TRBV5-6 with TRBJ2-5, with D possibly TRBD2 on 5 matching bases. Germline CDR1 and CDR2: SGHDT and YYEEEE. V lost 0 bases to trimming and J lost 5 bases, with 17 bases between them. There are 16 residues in the CDR3. CDR3 region: CASSLGPPGLLETQYF. As DNA, the CDR3 is TGTGCCAGCAGCTTGGGACCCCCTGGACTGTTGGAGACCCAGTACTTC.